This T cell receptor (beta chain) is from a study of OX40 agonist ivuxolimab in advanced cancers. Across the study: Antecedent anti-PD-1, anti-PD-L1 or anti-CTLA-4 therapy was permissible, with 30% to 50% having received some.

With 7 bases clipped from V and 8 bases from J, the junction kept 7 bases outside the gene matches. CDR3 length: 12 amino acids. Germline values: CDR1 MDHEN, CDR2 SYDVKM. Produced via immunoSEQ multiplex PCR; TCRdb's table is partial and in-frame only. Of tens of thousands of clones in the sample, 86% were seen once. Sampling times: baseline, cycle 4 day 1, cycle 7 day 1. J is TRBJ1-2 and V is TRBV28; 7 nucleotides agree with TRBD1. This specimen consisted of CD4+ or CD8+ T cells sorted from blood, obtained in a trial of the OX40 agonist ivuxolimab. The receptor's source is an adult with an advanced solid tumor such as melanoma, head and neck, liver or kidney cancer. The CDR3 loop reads CASTIQGYGYTF. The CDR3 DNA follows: TGTGCCAGCACCATACAGGGGTACGGCTACACCTTC.